These T cell receptor beta chains were read from a single sample in a study of cytomegalovirus exposure and HLA in healthy donors. Repertoires were generated with immunoSEQ multiplex PCR, while TCRdb's copy carries only in-frame clones and drops some. The sample consists of about 160,000 clones, approximately 79% of them appearing once. Sequencing was done on a sample of PBMCs. These receptors were collected from a middle-aged man in good health and CMV-seronegative. CDR3s include the opening cysteine and the closing phenylalanine or tryptophan. Fields, in order: J gene, clone size, V gene, D gene, CDR3 protein, CDR3 DNA. A D gene is named only where the DNA matches it firmly. Clone size is shown for a subset of rows, as once, few, many or a class of expanded clone.

>TRBJ1-4|-|TRBV4-1|TRBD1
CASSQGILRRDRGWEKLFF
TGCGCCAGCAGCCAAGGGATCCTACGCCGGGACAGGGGTTGGGAAAAACTGTTTTTT
>TRBJ2-1|-|TRBV11-1|-
CASSLARAQEQFF
TGTGCCAGCAGCTTAGCGCGCGCACAGGAGCAGTTCTTC
>TRBJ1-1|few|TRBV6-1|-
CASSIPLRGSREAFF
TGTGCCAGCAGTATTCCCCTTAGGGGAAGTAGAGAAGCTTTCTTT
>TRBJ2-7|-|TRBV7-9|-
CASNSGYGRSEQYF
TGTGCCAGCAACTCGGGGTATGGGCGATCCGAGCAGTACTTC
>TRBJ1-2|-|TRBV5-4|-
CASSLEEGLGSGYTF
TGTGCCAGCAGCTTGGAGGAGGGGTTGGGATCAGGCTACACCTTC
>TRBJ1-2|-|TRBV18|-
CASSPGGTVYGYTF
TGTGCCAGCTCACCGGGGGGGACCGTGTATGGCTACACCTTC
>TRBJ2-5|-|TRBV13|TRBD2
CASGTYKRTSGRRIPETQYF
TGTGCCAGCGGAACCTATAAACGGACTAGCGGGAGACGAATCCCAGAGACCCAGTACTTC
>TRBJ2-7|-|TRBV5-4|TRBD2
CASSILAGGTYEQYF
TGTGCCAGCAGCATCCTAGCGGGAGGTACCTACGAGCAGTACTTC
>TRBJ1-1|-|TRBV7-9|-
CASSPLLMNTEAFF
TGTGCCAGCAGCCCTTTACTCATGAACACTGAAGCTTTCTTT
>TRBJ2-1|-|TRBV6-1|TRBD2
CASDTGTSSYNEQFF
TGTGCCAGCGATACCGGGACTAGCTCCTACAATGAGCAGTTCTTC
>TRBJ1-4|many|TRBV10-3|TRBD1
CAISGDRASNEKLFF
TGTGCCATCAGTGGGGACAGGGCCTCTAATGAAAAACTGTTTTTT
>TRBJ1-2|-|TRBV4-1|-
CASSQDWEGTGYTF
TGCGCCAGCAGCCAAGATTGGGAGGGAACTGGCTACACCTTC
>TRBJ1-4|-|TRBV25-1|-
CASSDLGRGRAHEKLFF
TGTGCCAGCAGTGACCTCGGGAGGGGCCGCGCTCATGAAAAACTGTTTTTT
>TRBJ1-2|-|TRBV29-1|TRBD1
CSVGDRWANYGYTF
TGCAGCGTTGGGGACAGGTGGGCTAACTATGGCTACACCTTC
>TRBJ1-3|-|TRBV28|-
CASSLPPFSGNTIYF
TGTGCCAGCAGTTTACCTCCGTTTAGCGGAAACACCATATATTTT
>TRBJ2-7|-|TRBV7-9|TRBD2
CASSLGGEGRREQYF
TGTGCCAGCAGCTTAGGGGGGGAGGGGCGAAGAGAGCAGTACTTC
>TRBJ1-1|-|TRBV5-5|-
CASSFPGDTEAFF
TGTGCCAGCAGCTTTCCGGGTGATACTGAAGCTTTCTTT
>TRBJ1-1|-|TRBV27|-
CASSLSGQVNTEAFF
TGTGCCAGCAGTTTATCGGGGCAGGTGAACACTGAAGCTTTCTTT
>TRBJ2-1|-|TRBV18|-
CASSPSAQLSSGNEQFF
TGTGCCAGCTCACCATCTGCCCAACTATCCTCCGGCAATGAGCAGTTCTTC
>TRBJ1-1|-|TRBV19|-
CASSGPLPGTEAFF
TGTGCCAGCTCAGGGCCCCTCCCCGGCACTGAAGCTTTCTTT
>TRBJ1-1|-|TRBV28|-
CASSLWRANTEAFF
TGTGCCAGCAGTTTATGGAGAGCGAACACTGAAGCTTTCTTT
>TRBJ2-7|-|TRBV2|TRBD1
CASKTRTGGREMNF
TGTGCCAGCAAGACAAGGACAGGGGGCAGGGAGATGAACTTC
>TRBJ1-2|-|TRBV19|-
CASSIQGLSGYTF
TGTGCCAGTAGTATCCAGGGTCTAAGTGGCTACACCTTC
>TRBJ2-1|-|TRBV7-2|TRBD2
CASSSWALAGLNEQFF
TGTGCCAGCAGCTCCTGGGCCTTAGCGGGCCTCAATGAGCAGTTCTTC
>TRBJ2-1|-|TRBV19|TRBD2
CASNGLAGSEQFF
TGTGCCAGTAATGGACTAGCGGGGAGTGAGCAGTTCTTC
>TRBJ2-2|-|TRBV9|TRBD1
CASSVGGQGAVGELFF
TGTGCCAGCAGCGTAGGTGGACAGGGGGCGGTCGGGGAGCTGTTTTTT
>TRBJ2-7|-|TRBV28|-
CASSLRVYEQYF
TGTGCCAGCAGTTTAAGAGTCTACGAGCAGTACTTC
>TRBJ2-1|-|TRBV11-2|TRBD2
CASSLEASGTFEQFF
TGTGCCAGCAGCTTAGAAGCTAGCGGGACTTTTGAGCAGTTCTTC
>TRBJ1-5|-|TRBV6-5|-
CASSSSWGGEQPQHF
TGTGCCAGCAGTTCCTCTTGGGGGGGAGAACAGCCCCAGCATTTT
>TRBJ2-7|once|TRBV27|-
CASSLHPDSSYEQYF
TGTGCCAGCAGTTTACACCCGGACAGTTCCTACGAGCAGTACTTC
>TRBJ2-5|-|TRBV5-1|-
CASSLVRTAEETQYF
TGCGCCAGCAGCTTGGTTCGAACGGCGGAAGAGACCCAGTACTTC
>TRBJ2-3|-|TRBV18|TRBD2
CASSPRLAGGGDTQYF
TGTGCCAGCTCACCCAGGCTAGCGGGAGGAGGAGATACGCAGTATTTT
>TRBJ2-7|-|TRBV2|TRBD2
CASEAGGLDEQYF
TGTGCCAGCGAAGCGGGAGGGCTCGACGAGCAGTACTTC
>TRBJ2-7|-|TRBV6-5|TRBD2
CASGQTSGSSYEQYF
TGTGCCAGCGGACAAACTAGCGGTTCCTCCTACGAGCAGTACTTC
>TRBJ2-7|-|TRBV27|TRBD1
CASTKMRSGQEYEQYF
TGTGCCAGCACCAAAATGCGCTCCGGACAGGAGTACGAGCAGTACTTC
>TRBJ2-2|few|TRBV5-1|TRBD2
CASSLLGGSGRATGELFF
TGCGCCAGCAGCTTGTTAGGCGGTAGCGGGAGGGCCACCGGGGAGCTGTTTTTT
>TRBJ2-7|-|TRBV5-4|TRBD1
CASSRTGASSYEQYF
TGTGCCAGCAGCAGAACAGGGGCTAGCTCCTATGAGCAGTACTTC
>TRBJ2-7|-|TRBV10-3|-
CAISESRHPYEQYF
TGTGCCATCAGTGAGTCGAGACACCCCTACGAGCAGTACTTC
>TRBJ2-1|-|TRBV11-3|TRBD2
CASSPSVGLAPHNEQFF
TGTGCCAGCAGCCCCTCTGTAGGACTAGCGCCTCACAATGAGCAGTTCTTC
>TRBJ2-1|-|TRBV5-1|-
CASSSGDGYNEQFF
TGCGCCAGCAGCTCAGGGGATGGGTACAATGAGCAGTTCTTC
>TRBJ2-1|-|TRBV5-1|-
CASSLTSQGGYNEQFF
TGCGCCAGCAGCTTGACCAGCCAGGGGGGATACAATGAGCAGTTCTTC
>TRBJ2-3|-|TRBV5-6|TRBD2
CASSLRTSGRGGTDTQYF
TGTGCCAGCAGCTTAAGGACTAGCGGGAGAGGAGGCACAGATACGCAGTATTTT
>TRBJ2-7|-|TRBV2|TRBD2
CASSELAGGSYEQYF
TGTGCCAGCAGTGAATTAGCGGGAGGTTCCTACGAGCAGTACTTC
>TRBJ2-7|-|TRBV4-1|TRBD2
CASSSERDYYEQYF
TGCGCCAGCTCCTCGGAGCGGGATTACTACGAGCAGTACTTC
>TRBJ2-7|-|TRBV7-2|-
CASSFQGSGDEQYF
TGTGCCAGCAGCTTCCAGGGGAGTGGAGACGAGCAGTACTTC
>TRBJ2-5|-|TRBV5-6|-
CASSLKYSRARETQYF
TGTGCCAGCAGCTTGAAGTACTCTCGAGCGAGGGAGACCCAGTACTTC
>TRBJ2-1|-|TRBV28|-
CASSPSSYNEQFF
TGTGCCAGCAGCCCCAGCTCCTACAATGAGCAGTTCTTC
>TRBJ1-5|-|TRBV19|-
CASSLGVQPQHF
TGTGCCAGTAGCTTAGGGGTTCAGCCCCAGCATTTT
>TRBJ2-3|-|TRBV11-2|TRBD2
CASTGTSGRAGTDTQYF
TGTGCCAGCACGGGGACTAGCGGGAGGGCCGGCACAGATACGCAGTATTTT
>TRBJ1-1|-|TRBV6-1|-
CASSELRGGDKAFF
TGTGCCAGCAGTGAATTAAGGGGGGGTGATAAAGCTTTCTTT
>TRBJ1-4|-|TRBV6-5|-
CASRGGVDEKLFF
TGTGCCAGCCGAGGGGGAGTAGATGAAAAACTGTTTTTT
>TRBJ1-4|-|TRBV5-6|-
CASSLVRSATNEKLFF
TGTGCCAGCAGCTTGGTGAGGTCGGCAACTAATGAAAAACTGTTTTTT
>TRBJ1-1|once|TRBV5-6|TRBD1
CASSIGTGEAFF
TGTGCCAGCAGCATTGGGACAGGGGAAGCTTTCTTT
>TRBJ1-4|-|TRBV4-1|TRBD1
CASSQDGQGLAF
TGCGCCAGCAGCCAAGACGGACAGGGGTTAGCATTT
>TRBJ2-7|-|TRBV11-2|-
CASSPDSYEQYF
TGTGCCAGCAGCCCGGACTCATACGAGCAGTACTTC
>TRBJ2-7|-|TRBV14|TRBD2
CASSQFHSGLAGEQYF
TGTGCCAGCAGCCAATTCCATTCGGGACTAGCTGGCGAGCAGTACTTC
>TRBJ2-1|-|TRBV6-6|-
CASSGPNSYNEQFF
TGTGCCAGCAGTGGCCCAAACTCCTACAATGAGCAGTTCTTC